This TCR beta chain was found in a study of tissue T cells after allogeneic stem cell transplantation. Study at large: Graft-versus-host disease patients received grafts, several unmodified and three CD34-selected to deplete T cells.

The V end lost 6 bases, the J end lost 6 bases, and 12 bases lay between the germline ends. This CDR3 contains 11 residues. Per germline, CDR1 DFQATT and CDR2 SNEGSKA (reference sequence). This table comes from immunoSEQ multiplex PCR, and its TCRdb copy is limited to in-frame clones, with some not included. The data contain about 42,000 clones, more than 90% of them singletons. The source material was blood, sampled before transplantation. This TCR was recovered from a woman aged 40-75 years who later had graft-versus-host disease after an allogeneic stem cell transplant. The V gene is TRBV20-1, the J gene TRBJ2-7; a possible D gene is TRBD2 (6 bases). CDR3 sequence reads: CSAVLGGEQYF. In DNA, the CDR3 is TGCAGTGCCGTGCTGGGAGGCGAGCAGTACTTC.